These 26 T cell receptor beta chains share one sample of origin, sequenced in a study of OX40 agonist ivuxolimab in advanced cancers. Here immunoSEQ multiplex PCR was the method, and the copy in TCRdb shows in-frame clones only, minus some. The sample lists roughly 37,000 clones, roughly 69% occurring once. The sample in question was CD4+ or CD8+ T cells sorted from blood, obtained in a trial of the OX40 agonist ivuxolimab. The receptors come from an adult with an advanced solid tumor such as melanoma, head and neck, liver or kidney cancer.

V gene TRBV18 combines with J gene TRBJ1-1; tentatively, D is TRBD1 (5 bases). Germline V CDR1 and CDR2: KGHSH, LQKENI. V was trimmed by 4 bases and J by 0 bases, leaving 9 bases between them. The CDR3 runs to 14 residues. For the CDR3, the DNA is TGTGCCAGCTCACTCAGGGCCATGAACACTGAAGCTTTCTTT. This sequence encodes CASSLRAMNTEAFF.

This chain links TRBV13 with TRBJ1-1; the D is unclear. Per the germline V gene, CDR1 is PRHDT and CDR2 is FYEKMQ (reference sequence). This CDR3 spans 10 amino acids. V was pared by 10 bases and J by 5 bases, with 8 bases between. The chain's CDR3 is CATWGTEAFF. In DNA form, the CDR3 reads TGTGCCACCTGGGGTACTGAAGCTTTCTTT.

CDR3 protein: CASSLKGATNEKLFF. The CDR3 nucleotides are TGTGCCAGCAGCTTGAAGGGGGCGACTAATGAAAAACTGTTTTTT. The rearrangement uses TRBV7-2 and TRBJ1-4; 7 nucleotides align to TRBD1. The CDR3 sequence is 15 residues long. Germline loops: CDR1 SGHTA, CDR2 FQGNSA. With V trimmed by 3 bases and J by 2 bases, 3 bases remained unmatched.

The CDR3 spells CASSFNEQFF. CDR3 in DNA: TGCGCCAGCAGCTTCAATGAGCAGTTCTTC. The chain combines TRBV5-1 with TRBJ2-1, with no clear D. Germline V gene data show CDR1 as SGHRS and CDR2 as YFSETQ. The length of the CDR3 is 10 residues. V was clipped by 2 bases and J by 6 bases, with 0 bases between them.

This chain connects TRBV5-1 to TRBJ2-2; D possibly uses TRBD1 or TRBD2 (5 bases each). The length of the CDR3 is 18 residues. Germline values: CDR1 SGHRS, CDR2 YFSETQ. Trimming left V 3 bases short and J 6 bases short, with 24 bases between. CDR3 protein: CASSWAGTHTIDPGELFF. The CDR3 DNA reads TGCGCCAGCAGCTGGGCCGGGACCCACACTATCGATCCCGGGGAGCTGTTTTTT.

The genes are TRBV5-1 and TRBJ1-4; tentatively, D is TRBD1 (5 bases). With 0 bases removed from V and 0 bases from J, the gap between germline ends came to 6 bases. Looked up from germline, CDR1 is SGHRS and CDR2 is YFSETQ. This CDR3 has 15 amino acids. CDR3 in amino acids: CASSLEGPTNEKLFF. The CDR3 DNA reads TGCGCCAGCAGCTTGGAGGGGCCAACTAATGAAAAACTGTTTTTT. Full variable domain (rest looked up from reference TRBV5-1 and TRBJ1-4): KAGVTQTPRYLIKTRGQQVTLSCSPISGHRSVSWYQQTPGQGLQFLFEYFSETQRNKGNFPGRFSGRQFSNSRSEMNVSTLELGDSALYLCASSLEGPTNEKLFFGSGTQLSVL.

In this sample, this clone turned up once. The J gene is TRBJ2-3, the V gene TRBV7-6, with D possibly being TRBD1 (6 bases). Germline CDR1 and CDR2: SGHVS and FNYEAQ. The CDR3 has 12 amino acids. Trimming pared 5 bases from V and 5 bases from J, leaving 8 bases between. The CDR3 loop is CASSPQGDTQYF. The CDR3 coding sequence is TGTGCCAGCAGCCCACAGGGAGATACGCAGTATTTT.

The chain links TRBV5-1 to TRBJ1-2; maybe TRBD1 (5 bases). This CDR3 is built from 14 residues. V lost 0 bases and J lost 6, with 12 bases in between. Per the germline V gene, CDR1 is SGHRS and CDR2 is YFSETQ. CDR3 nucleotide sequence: TGCGCCAGCAGCTTGGACAGGAGCGGACATGGCTACACCTTC. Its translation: CASSLDRSGHGYTF.

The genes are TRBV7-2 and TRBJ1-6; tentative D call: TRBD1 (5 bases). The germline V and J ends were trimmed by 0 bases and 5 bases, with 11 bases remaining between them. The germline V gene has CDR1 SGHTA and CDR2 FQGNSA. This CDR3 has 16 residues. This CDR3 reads CASSLAGAGHNSPLHF. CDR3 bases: TGTGCCAGCAGCTTAGCAGGGGCTGGACATAATTCACCCCTCCACTTT.

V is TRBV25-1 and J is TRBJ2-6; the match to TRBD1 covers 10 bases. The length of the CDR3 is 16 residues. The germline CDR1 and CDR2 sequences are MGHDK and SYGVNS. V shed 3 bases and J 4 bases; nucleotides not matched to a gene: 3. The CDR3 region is CASSDGTGAGANVLTF. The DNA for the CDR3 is TGTGCCAGCAGTGATGGGACAGGGGCCGGGGCCAACGTCCTGACTTTC.

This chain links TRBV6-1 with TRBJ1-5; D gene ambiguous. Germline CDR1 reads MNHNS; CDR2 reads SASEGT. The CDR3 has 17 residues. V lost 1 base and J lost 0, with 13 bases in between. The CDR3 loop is CASSEGFALHSNQPQHF. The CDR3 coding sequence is TGTGCCAGCAGTGAAGGGTTTGCTCTTCATAGCAATCAGCCCCAGCATTTT.

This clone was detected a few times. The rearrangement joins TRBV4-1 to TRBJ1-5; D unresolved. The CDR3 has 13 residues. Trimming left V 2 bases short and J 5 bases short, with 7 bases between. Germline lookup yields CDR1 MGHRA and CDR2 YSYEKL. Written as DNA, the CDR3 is TGCGCCAGCAGCCAATTGGACGATCAGCCCCAGCATTTT. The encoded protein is CASSQLDDQPQHF.

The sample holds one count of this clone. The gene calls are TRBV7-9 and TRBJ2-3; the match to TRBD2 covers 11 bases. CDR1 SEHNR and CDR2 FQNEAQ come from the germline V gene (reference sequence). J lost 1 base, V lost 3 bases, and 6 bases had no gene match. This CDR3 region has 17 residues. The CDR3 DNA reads TGTGCCAGCAGCTTTTCGGGACTAGCGGCTCGCACAGATACGCAGTATTTT. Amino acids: CASSFSGLAARTDTQYF.

The CDR3 is CASSLWGTQAGGGYTF. The CDR3 region has the DNA TGTGCCAGCAGTTTATGGGGGACGCAGGCCGGAGGAGGCTACACCTTC. The chain couples TRBV27 to TRBJ1-2; TRBD1 is a possible D gene (5 bases). V gave up 1 base and J gave up 8 bases, with 20 bases separating them. The CDR3 is 16 amino acids. Germline lookup yields CDR1 MNHEY and CDR2 SMNVEV (reference sequence).

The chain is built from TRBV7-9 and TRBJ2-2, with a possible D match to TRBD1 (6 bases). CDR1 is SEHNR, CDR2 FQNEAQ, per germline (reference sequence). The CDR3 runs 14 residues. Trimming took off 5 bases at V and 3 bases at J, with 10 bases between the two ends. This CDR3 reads CASSRQGYTGELFF. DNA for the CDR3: TGTGCCAGCAGCAGGCAGGGGTACACCGGGGAGCTGTTTTTT.

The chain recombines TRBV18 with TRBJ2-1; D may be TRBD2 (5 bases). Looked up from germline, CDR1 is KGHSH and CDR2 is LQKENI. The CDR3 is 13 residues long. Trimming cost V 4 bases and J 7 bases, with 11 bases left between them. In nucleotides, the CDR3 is TGTGCCAGCTCACGATGGACTGGGAATGAGCAGTTCTTC. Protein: CASSRWTGNEQFF. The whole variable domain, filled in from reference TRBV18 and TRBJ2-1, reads NAGVMQNPRHLVRRRGQEARLRCSPMKGHSHVYWYRQLPEEGLKFMVYLQKENIIDESGMPKERFSAEFPKEGPSILRIQQVVRGDSAAYFCASSRWTGNEQFFGPGTRLTVL.

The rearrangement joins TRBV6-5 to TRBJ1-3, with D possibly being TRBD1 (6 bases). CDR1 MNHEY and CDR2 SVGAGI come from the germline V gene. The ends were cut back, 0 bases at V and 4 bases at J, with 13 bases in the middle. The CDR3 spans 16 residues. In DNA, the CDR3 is TGTGCCAGCAGTTACTCGAGGGGGGGGGAAGGAAACACCATATATTTT. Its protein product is CASSYSRGGEGNTIYF.

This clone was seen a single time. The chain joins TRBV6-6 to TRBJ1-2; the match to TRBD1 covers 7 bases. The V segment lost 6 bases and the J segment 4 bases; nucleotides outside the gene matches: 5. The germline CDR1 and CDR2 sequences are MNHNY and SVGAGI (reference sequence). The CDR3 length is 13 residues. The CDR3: CASSARDSYGYTF. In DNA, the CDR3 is TGTGCCAGCAGCGCCCGGGACAGCTATGGCTACACCTTC.

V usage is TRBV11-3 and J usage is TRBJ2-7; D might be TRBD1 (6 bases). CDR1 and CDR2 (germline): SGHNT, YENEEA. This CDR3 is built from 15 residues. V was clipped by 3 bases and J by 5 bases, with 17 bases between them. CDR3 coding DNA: TGTGCCAGCAGCTTGACCGGGACACTAGGCCACGAGCAGTACTTC. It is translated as CASSLTGTLGHEQYF.

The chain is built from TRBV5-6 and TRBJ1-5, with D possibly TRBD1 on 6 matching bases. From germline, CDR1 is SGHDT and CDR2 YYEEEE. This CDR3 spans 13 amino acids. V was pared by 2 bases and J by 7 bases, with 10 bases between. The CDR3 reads CASSLGGSQPQHF. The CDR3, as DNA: TGTGCCAGCAGCTTAGGGGGAAGCCAGCCCCAGCATTTT.

CDR3 residues: CASSQGGQMNTEAFF. DNA for the CDR3: TGTGCCAGCAGCCAAGGGGGACAGATGAACACTGAAGCTTTCTTT. V gene TRBV4-2 combines with J gene TRBJ1-1; 7 bases align to TRBD1. Looked up from germline, CDR1 is LGHNA and CDR2 is YNFKEQ. The CDR3 spans 15 residues. J gave up 0 bases and V 1 base, and 2 bases lay outside the gene matches.

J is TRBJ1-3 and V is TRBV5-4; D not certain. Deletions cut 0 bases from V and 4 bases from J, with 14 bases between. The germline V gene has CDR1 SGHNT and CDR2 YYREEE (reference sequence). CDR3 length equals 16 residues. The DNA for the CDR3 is TGTGCCAGCAGCTTGGGCCAGACAACGGGCGGAAACACCATATATTTT. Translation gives CASSLGQTTGGNTIYF.

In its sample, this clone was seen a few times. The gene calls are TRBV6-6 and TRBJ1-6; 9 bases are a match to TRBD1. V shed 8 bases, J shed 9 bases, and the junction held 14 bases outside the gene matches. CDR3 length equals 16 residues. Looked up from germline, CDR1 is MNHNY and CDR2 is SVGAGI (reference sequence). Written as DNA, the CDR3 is TGTGCCAGCTGCCCCTCAGTTGGGACAGGGTCTTCACCCCTCCACTTT. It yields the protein CASCPSVGTGSSPLHF.

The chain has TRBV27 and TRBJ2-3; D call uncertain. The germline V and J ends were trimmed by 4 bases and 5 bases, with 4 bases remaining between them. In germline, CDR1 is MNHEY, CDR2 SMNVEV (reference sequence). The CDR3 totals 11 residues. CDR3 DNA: TGTGCCAGCAGTTCAAGAGATACGCAGTATTTT. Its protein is CASSSRDTQYF.

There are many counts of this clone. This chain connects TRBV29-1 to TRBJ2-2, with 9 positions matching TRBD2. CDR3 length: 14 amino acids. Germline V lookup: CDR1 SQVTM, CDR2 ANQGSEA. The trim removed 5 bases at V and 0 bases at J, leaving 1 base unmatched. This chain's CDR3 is CSVSGGTNTGELFF. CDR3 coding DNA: TGCAGCGTTAGCGGGGGGACGAACACCGGGGAGCTGTTTTTT.

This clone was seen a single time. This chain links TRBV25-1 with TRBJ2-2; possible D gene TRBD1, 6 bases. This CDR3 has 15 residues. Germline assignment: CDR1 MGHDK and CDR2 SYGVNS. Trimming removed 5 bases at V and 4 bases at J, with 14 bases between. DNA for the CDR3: TGTGCCAGCAGTCCTCAGATCAGGGGCACCGGGGAGCTGTTTTTT. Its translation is CASSPQIRGTGELFF.